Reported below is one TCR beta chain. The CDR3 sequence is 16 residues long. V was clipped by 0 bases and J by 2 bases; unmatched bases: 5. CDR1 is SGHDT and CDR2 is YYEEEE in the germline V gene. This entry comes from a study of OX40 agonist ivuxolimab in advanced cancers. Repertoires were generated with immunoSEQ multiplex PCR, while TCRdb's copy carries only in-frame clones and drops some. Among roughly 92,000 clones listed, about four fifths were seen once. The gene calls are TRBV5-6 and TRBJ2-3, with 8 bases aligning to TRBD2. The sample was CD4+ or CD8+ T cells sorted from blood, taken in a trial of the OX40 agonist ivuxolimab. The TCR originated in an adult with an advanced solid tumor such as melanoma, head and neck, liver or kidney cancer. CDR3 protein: CASSLVSGGPTDTQYF. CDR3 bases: TGTGCCAGCAGCTTGGTTTCGGGGGGGCCCACAGATACGCAGTATTTT.